The 21 T cell receptor beta chains below come from one sample, sequenced in a study of T-cell reconstitution after alpha-beta-depleted transplantation in children. The TCRbeta library was prepared with unique molecular identifiers. One entry per CDR3 protein results from TCRdb running MiXCR on the PCR reads. The sample contains about 370,000 distinct CDR3 sequences, roughly 22% of which appear only once. The specimen comprised PBMCs from the stem cell graft donor, sampled from the stem cell graft. These receptors came from a human donor who donated a stem cell graft to a child with acute myeloid leukemia.

The chain joins TRBV20-1 to TRBJ2-1; TRBD2 aligns across 7 bases. CDR3 length: 16 residues. The V and J ends lost 1 base and 3 bases, in that order; junction bases with no gene match: 9. Germline lookup yields CDR1 DFQATT and CDR2 SNEGSKA (reference sequence). The DNA for the CDR3 is TGCAGTGCTAGAGTGGGTGCGGGAGATCGCTACAATGAGCAGTTCTTC. This translates into CSARVGAGDRYNEQFF.

The V gene is TRBV4-2, the J gene TRBJ2-4; TRBD2 matches at 11 bases. The junction had 7 bases not matched to a gene; V was cut back by 3 bases and J by 0 bases. Germline V gene sequence: CDR1 LGHNA, CDR2 YNFKEQ. The CDR3 runs to 18 residues. CDR3 loop: CASSQDSGRALAKNIQYF. Here the CDR3 DNA reads TGTGCCAGCAGCCAGGATAGCGGGAGGGCTTTAGCCAAAAACATTCAGTACTTC.

The chain joins TRBV5-5 to TRBJ2-5; D may be TRBD2 (7 bases). V was clipped by 4 bases and J by 4 bases, with 20 bases between them. CDR3 size: 16 residues. CDR1 is SGHKS, CDR2 YYEKEE, per germline (reference sequence). CDR3 coding DNA: TGTGCCAGCAGCGAGGGGGGGAGAGCAGGGCGAGAGACCCAGTACTTC. Translated, it gives CASSEGGRAGRETQYF.

At least ten counts were recorded for this clonotype. The V call is TRBV24-1, the J call TRBJ2-1; perhaps TRBD2 as D (6 bases). Germline CDR1 and CDR2: KGHDR and SFDVKD. Trimming shortened V by 5 bases and J by 5 bases, and 15 bases separated the two germline ends. The CDR3 is 15 amino acids. The CDR3 loop is CATSAPRGRHNEQFF. CDR3 sequence (DNA): TGTGCCACCAGTGCCCCCCGGGGGAGACACAATGAGCAGTTCTTC.

This clonotype was seen a handful of times. The gene calls are TRBV12-3 or TRBV12-4 and TRBJ2-7, with a tentative D call TRBD2 (6 bases). Trimming shortened V by 5 bases and J by 6 bases, and 17 bases separated the two germline ends. The length of the CDR3 is 14 residues. This CDR3 reads CASSKELGDFEQYF. CDR3 DNA: TGTGCCAGCAGTAAGGAACTAGGGGACTTCGAGCAGTACTTC.

This chain joins TRBV4-1 and TRBJ1-4, with a possible D match to TRBD1 (5 bases). CDR1 is MGHRA, CDR2 YSYEKL, per germline. V lost 3 bases and J lost 4, with 12 bases in between. The CDR3 covers 15 residues. As DNA, the CDR3 is TGCGCCAGCAGCCAGCACAGGACCAATAATGAAAAACTGTTTTTT. As protein: CASSQHRTNNEKLFF.

The chain employs TRBV7-9 and TRBJ2-3, with D possibly matching TRBD2 (6 bases). The germline gives CDR1 SEHNR, CDR2 FQNEAQ (reference sequence). CDR3 length: 15 residues. V was shortened by 0 bases and J by 8 bases, with 15 bases between the two germline ends. For the CDR3, the DNA is TGTGCCAGCAGCTTAGCCATGACTGGAGGGCCTACGCAGTATTTT. Amino acids: CASSLAMTGGPTQYF.

This clonotype occurred a few times. The rearrangement links TRBV7-9 to TRBJ2-5; maybe TRBD2 (7 bases). The CDR3 runs 16 residues. CDR1 and CDR2 (germline): SEHNR, FQNEAQ (reference sequence). V lost 2 bases, J lost 2 bases, and 15 bases lay in between. The CDR3 loop reads CASSLLGGAGQETQYF. The CDR3 DNA reads as TGTGCCAGCAGCTTATTGGGGGGGGCCGGACAAGAGACCCAGTACTTC.

This clonotype has a count of ten or more. The J gene is TRBJ1-4, the V gene TRBV20-1; D gene unclear. CDR3 length equals 13 residues. CDR1 DFQATT and CDR2 SNEGSKA come from the germline V gene (reference sequence). Between the trimmed V and J ends, which lost 5 bases and 5 bases, there was a span of 12 bases. The chain's CDR3 is CSAYDWSNEKLFF. CDR3 bases: TGCAGTGCTTATGACTGGTCAAATGAAAAACTGTTTTTT.

This clonotype was seen only a few times. This rearrangement joins TRBV25-1 to TRBJ1-2; a weak D match, TRBD1 (6 bases). Trimming left V 5 bases short and J 4 bases short, with 14 bases between. The CDR3 totals 14 residues. Germline CDR1 MGHDK, CDR2 SYGVNS. The CDR3 bases are TGTGCCAGCAGTCCTCCCGGGACAATCTATGGCTACACCTTC. It translates to CASSPPGTIYGYTF.

There are many counts of this clonotype. DNA for the CDR3: TGTGCCACCAGCAGAGAATTGGCGGAGCAGTTCTTC. The encoded protein is CATSRELAEQFF. The rearrangement links TRBV15 to TRBJ2-1; D is undetermined. The CDR3 runs to 12 residues. V lost 0 bases and J 10 bases, leaving 7 bases between the germline ends. CDR1 is LNHNV, CDR2 YYDKDF, per germline (reference sequence). The variable domain in full, with the rest retrieved from reference TRBV15 and TRBJ2-1, is DAMVIQNPRYQVTQFGKPVTLSCSQTLNHNVMYWYQQKSSQAPKLLFHYYDKDFNNEADTPDNFQSRRPNTSFCFLDIRSPGLGDTAMYLCATSRELAEQFFGPGTRLTVL.

This clonotype was seen many times. The chain is built from TRBV12-3 or TRBV12-4 and TRBJ2-7; TRBD1 is a possible D gene (7 bases). V lost 8 bases to trimming and J lost 4 bases, with 12 bases between them. The length of the CDR3 is 12 residues. The CDR3 region is CASAQGRYEQYF. CDR3 bases: TGTGCCAGCGCACAGGGGAGGTACGAGCAGTACTTC.

This clonotype was observed many times. The chain carries TRBV12-3 or TRBV12-4 and TRBJ2-3; possibly TRBD1 for D (5 bases). V was cut by 2 bases and J by 4 bases, with 7 bases left in between. The CDR3 runs 13 residues. The CDR3 here is CASSLWGSDTQYF. The CDR3 nucleotides are TGTGCCAGCAGTTTATGGGGCTCAGATACGCAGTATTTT.

This chain connects TRBV4-1 to TRBJ2-1, with D tentatively TRBD2 (5 bases). V was trimmed by 1 base and J by 7 bases, leaving 17 bases between them. This CDR3 comprises 16 residues. Germline V lookup: CDR1 MGHRA, CDR2 YSYEKL. This CDR3 reads CASSQGPLGIANEQFF. The CDR3 DNA reads as TGCGCCAGCAGCCAAGGACCCCTAGGAATAGCGAATGAGCAGTTCTTC.

This clonotype has just a few counts. V usage is TRBV20-1 and J usage is TRBJ2-7, with 7 bases fitting TRBD2. The CDR3 is 13 residues long. The junction had 6 bases not matched to a gene; V was cut back by 4 bases and J by 3 bases. Looked up from germline, CDR1 is DFQATT and CDR2 is SNEGSKA (reference sequence). The CDR3 DNA is TGCAGTGCTACCGGACTAGAAGACTACGAGCAGTACTTC. Its translation: CSATGLEDYEQYF.

This clonotype turned up a few times. V usage is TRBV20-1 and J usage is TRBJ2-1, with a possible D match to TRBD2 (6 bases). The germline V and J ends were trimmed by 2 bases and 7 bases, with 15 bases remaining between them. This CDR3 region has 14 residues. Germline CDR1 and CDR2: DFQATT and SNEGSKA (reference sequence). The CDR3, as DNA: TGCAGTGCTAGACCGGGACTTTTAGGAAATGAGCAGTTCTTC. This codes for CSARPGLLGNEQFF.

V is TRBV28 and J is TRBJ2-5, with D hard to call. V lost 3 bases to trimming and J lost 6 bases, with 11 bases between them. Germline values: CDR1 MDHEN, CDR2 SYDVKM. This CDR3 has 13 residues. The CDR3 region is CASSLLVEQTQYF. The CDR3 coding sequence is TGTGCCAGCAGTTTGCTAGTGGAGCAGACCCAGTACTTC.

V usage is TRBV29-1 and J usage is TRBJ1-2; D ambiguous. The CDR3 is 14 amino acids. Germline loops: CDR1 SQVTM, CDR2 ANQGSEA. V was shortened by 4 bases and J by 4 bases, with 16 bases between the two germline ends. The CDR3 nucleotides are TGCAGCGTTGGGGAGGCCGTGGGAGCCTATGGCTACACCTTC. Translation: CSVGEAVGAYGYTF.

This clonotype was picked up a small number of times. J is TRBJ2-1 and V is TRBV4-1; unclear D gene. V was shortened by 0 bases and J by 2 bases, with 11 bases between the two germline ends. The CDR3 is 16 residues long. Germline CDR1 is MGHRA and CDR2 is YSYEKL. In nucleotides, the CDR3 is TGCGCCAGCAGCCAAGAGGGCACTCAAGCCTACAATGAGCAGTTCTTC. Protein sequence: CASSQEGTQAYNEQFF.

This clonotype was recorded at least ten times. The chain is built from TRBV7-2 and TRBJ2-3, with D possibly TRBD2 on 7 matching bases. The V gene lost 4 bases and the J gene lost 3 bases, with 20 bases spanning the gap. Germline V gene lookup returns CDR1 SGHTA and CDR2 FQGNSA. This CDR3 is built from 17 residues. The CDR3 nucleotides read TGTGCCAGCAGCTCCGGGACTATCGGGGGGCGGACAGATACGCAGTATTTT. Translated, it gives CASSSGTIGGRTDTQYF.

This chain uses TRBV27 with TRBJ1-6; TRBD1 might be the D (5 bases). The germline V and J ends were trimmed by 5 bases and 7 bases, with 12 bases remaining between them. The CDR3 consists of 14 residues. Per the germline V gene, CDR1 is MNHEY and CDR2 is SMNVEV (reference sequence). The CDR3 coding sequence is TGTGCCAGCAGTCGGGGGGGGAGGAATTCACCCCTCCACTTT. It is translated as CASSRGGRNSPLHF.